Following are 32 T cell receptor beta chains from one sample sequenced in a study of blood T cell repertoires in COVID-19. Clones were sequenced by immunoSEQ multiplex PCR, and TCRdb holds only the in-frame ones, with some missing. The sample has about 96,000 clones, 70% to 90% seen once. The sample taken for sequencing was peripheral blood. Receptors originate from a human donor with COVID-19, enrolled during active disease. The donor label of this sample is uncertain.

The J gene is TRBJ1-5, the V gene TRBV6-5, with D perhaps matching TRBD1 (5 bases). Trimming stripped 3 bases from V and 13 bases from J, with 19 bases between. CDR3 length equals 14 residues. Germline assignment: CDR1 MNHEY and CDR2 SVGAGI. CDR3 sequence (DNA): TGTGCCAGCAGTTATTCCCAGACGACAGACTTACAGCATTTT. This codes for CASSYSQTTDLQHF.

The rearrangement joins TRBV4-1 to TRBJ1-4; 7 bases are shared with TRBD1. The V gene's germline CDR1 is MGHRA and CDR2 YSYEKL. The CDR3 spans 16 residues. V was clipped by 5 bases and J by 0 bases; unmatched bases: 6. CDR3 sequence: CASSKKGTATNEKLFF. CDR3 nucleotides: TGCGCCAGCAGCAAAAAAGGGACAGCAACTAATGAAAAACTGTTTTTT.

The chain uses TRBV7-3 and TRBJ2-1, with 13 bases fitting TRBD2. V gave up 5 bases and J gave up 9 bases; unmatched junction bases: 7. CDR3 length: 15 residues. From germline, CDR1 is SGHTA and CDR2 FQGTGA. The CDR3 reads CASSPLAGGPFEQFF. CDR3 bases: TGTGCCAGCAGCCCACTAGCGGGGGGGCCTTTTGAGCAGTTCTTC.

The chain is built from TRBV4-1 and TRBJ2-3, with D possibly matching TRBD2 (6 bases). Trimming cost V 6 bases and J 7 bases, with 17 bases left between them. This CDR3 contains 14 residues. CDR1 is MGHRA and CDR2 is YSYEKL in the germline V gene. DNA of the CDR3: TGCGCCAGCAGTCGTTTGGAGGGTGGACATACGCAGTATTTT. The encoded protein is CASSRLEGGHTQYF.

This chain connects TRBV6-6 to TRBJ1-6, with D possibly being TRBD1 (5 bases). The V gene's germline CDR1 is MNHNY and CDR2 SVGAGI (reference sequence). V was pared by 2 bases and J by 5 bases, with 7 bases between. This CDR3 region has 14 residues. As DNA, the CDR3 is TGTGCCAGCAGTTACGGGGGGAATAATTCACCCCTCCACTTT. Protein: CASSYGGNNSPLHF.

This clone was seen only once. Written as DNA, the CDR3 is TGCAGCGTGGTACAGGGGGCCGGGGTTGGCTACACCTTC. This translates into CSVVQGAGVGYTF. The chain couples TRBV29-1 to TRBJ1-2, with 9 positions matching TRBD1. This CDR3 has 13 amino acids. The germline V gene has CDR1 SQVTM and CDR2 ANQGSEA. J lost 7 bases, V lost 6 bases, and 9 bases had no gene match.

The chain carries TRBV7-6 and TRBJ1-2; 10 bases map to TRBD1. J was trimmed by 7 bases and V by 1 base; bases with no gene match: 6. The CDR3 totals 15 residues. In germline, CDR1 is SGHVS, CDR2 FNYEAQ. CDR3 DNA sequence: TGTGCCAGCAGCTTAGGGGACAGGGGCGTTAGTGGCTACACCTTC. Its translation: CASSLGDRGVSGYTF.

The sample holds one count of this clone. Other DNA sequences in this sample translate to the same CDR3. V gene TRBV6-5 combines with J gene TRBJ1-6; D call uncertain. The V gene's germline CDR1 is MNHEY and CDR2 SVGAGI. The CDR3 contains 13 residues. The ends were cut back, 6 bases at V and 1 base at J, with 4 bases in the middle. In DNA form, the CDR3 reads TGTGCCAGCAGACGGTCCTATAATTCACCCCTCCACTTT. Encoded protein: CASRRSYNSPLHF.

V usage is TRBV18 and J usage is TRBJ2-4; D is ambiguous. The V gene lost 3 bases and the J gene lost 0 bases, with 9 bases spanning the gap. The germline V gene has CDR1 KGHSH and CDR2 LQKENI. This CDR3 is 15 amino acids long. CDR3 residues: CASSPPSVAKNIQYF. The CDR3 DNA is TGTGCCAGCTCACCGCCGTCGGTAGCCAAAAACATTCAGTACTTC.

The V gene is TRBV7-2, the J gene TRBJ1-3, with D uncertain. Germline V gives CDR1 SGHTA, CDR2 FQGNSA. This CDR3 contains 11 residues. V was cut by 5 bases and J by 5 bases, with 4 bases left in between. The CDR3 region is CASSRRNTIYF. The CDR3 DNA is TGTGCCAGCAGCCGTAGAAACACCATATATTTT.

V is TRBV3-1 (or the pseudogene TRBV3-2) and J is TRBJ2-3; D perhaps matches TRBD2 (5 bases). The germline CDR1 and CDR2 sequences are LGHDT and YNNKEL (reference sequence). With 4 bases removed from V and 4 bases from J, the gap between germline ends came to 15 bases. CDR3 length equals 15 residues. In nucleotides, the CDR3 is TGTGCCAGCAGCCCCTCTGGACTTTCGGCAGATACGCAGTATTTT. The encoded protein is CASSPSGLSADTQYF.

This CDR3 reads CASSFGQNTEAFF. In nucleotides, the CDR3 is TGTGCCAGCAGCTTCGGTCAGAACACTGAAGCTTTCTTT. The gene calls are TRBV5-4 and TRBJ1-1; D unclear. Trimming removed 2 bases from V and 1 base from J, with 6 bases in between. Germline CDR1 is SGHNT and CDR2 is YYREEE (reference sequence). This CDR3 spans 13 amino acids.

The chain has TRBV19 and TRBJ1-2, with D uncertain. CDR1 LNHDA and CDR2 SQIVND come from the germline V gene (reference sequence). The CDR3 is 15 residues long. V gave up 5 bases and J gave up 5 bases, with 18 bases separating them. The chain's CDR3 is CASSLPRDKAYGYTF. The CDR3 region has the DNA TGTGCCAGTAGTCTCCCGCGAGACAAGGCGTATGGCTACACCTTC.

This clone was detected a few times. This chain connects TRBV9 to TRBJ1-6; 10 bases align to TRBD1. With V trimmed by 3 bases and J by 7 bases, 1 base remained unmatched. Germline-derived CDR1 and CDR2 are SGDLS and YYNGEE. CDR3 length equals 14 residues. The CDR3 coding sequence is TGTGCCAGCAGCGGGGGACAGGGGAATTCACCCCTCCACTTT. Translation: CASSGGQGNSPLHF.

This chain links TRBV2 with TRBJ2-7; D is possibly TRBD2 (5 bases). CDR3 length: 12 residues. V was pared by 5 bases and J by 6 bases, with 11 bases between. Germline lookup yields CDR1 SNHLY and CDR2 FYNNEI. The CDR3 DNA reads TGTGCCAGCAGTCCCGGACTCAGCGAGCAGTACTTC. Its protein is CASSPGLSEQYF.

This clone occurred a few times. This chain connects TRBV19 to TRBJ2-4; 7 nucleotides line up with TRBD1. The CDR3 has 14 amino acids. Losses at the gene ends were 7 bases for V and 3 bases for J; bases not matched to a gene: 6. Germline V gene data show CDR1 as LNHDA and CDR2 as SQIVND (reference sequence). For the CDR3, the DNA is TGTGCCAGTACCCAGGGGGACGTCAAAAACATTCAGTACTTC. Its translation is CASTQGDVKNIQYF. The whole variable domain, filled in from reference TRBV19 and TRBJ2-4, reads DGGITQSPKYLFRKEGQNVTLSCEQNLNHDAMYWYRQDPGQGLRLIYYSQIVNDFQKGDIAEGYSVSREKKESFPLTVTSAQKNPTAFYLCASTQGDVKNIQYFGAGTRLSVL.

The V and J genes are TRBV5-1 and TRBJ2-5; D not resolved. This CDR3 has 12 amino acids. Germline CDR1 and CDR2: SGHRS and YFSETQ. Trimming shortened V by 4 bases and J by 7 bases, and 11 bases separated the two germline ends. CDR3 protein: CASSLDVMTQYF. CDR3 DNA sequence: TGCGCCAGCAGCCTGGATGTAATGACCCAGTACTTC. Variable domain in full (rest from reference TRBV5-1 and TRBJ2-5): KAGVTQTPRYLIKTRGQQVTLSCSPISGHRSVSWYQQTPGQGLQFLFEYFSETQRNKGNFPGRFSGRQFSNSRSEMNVSTLELGDSALYLCASSLDVMTQYFGPGTRLLVL.

V is TRBV30 and J is TRBJ1-6; no definite D call. CDR3 length: 13 amino acids. Trimming took off 0 bases at V and 10 bases at J, with 10 bases between the two ends. From germline, CDR1 is GTSNPN and CDR2 SVGIG (reference sequence). The chain's CDR3 is CAWSVGPESPLHF. For the CDR3, the DNA is TGTGCCTGGAGTGTAGGCCCGGAGTCACCCCTCCACTTT.

The chain employs TRBV3-1 (or the pseudogene TRBV3-2) and TRBJ2-2, with 8 bases lining up with TRBD1. In germline, CDR1 is LGHDT, CDR2 YNNKEL (reference sequence). Germline trimming cut 4 bases from V and 7 bases from J; bases unmatched to any gene: 8. CDR3 length: 15 amino acids. CDR3 sequence: CASSPDRGRGGELFF. The CDR3 region has the DNA TGTGCCAGCAGCCCAGACAGGGGCAGGGGCGGGGAGCTGTTTTTT.

This rearrangement joins TRBV4-1 to TRBJ2-1, with a possible D match to TRBD2 (6 bases). In germline, CDR1 is MGHRA, CDR2 YSYEKL. V was trimmed by 3 bases and J by 4 bases, leaving 16 bases between them. The CDR3 is 16 residues long. The chain's CDR3 is CASSHLGTRGYNEQFF. The CDR3 nucleotides read TGCGCCAGCAGCCACCTCGGGACTCGAGGGTACAATGAGCAGTTCTTC.

This clone appeared a single time. The chain employs TRBV5-6 and TRBJ2-2, with D uncertain. The CDR3 length is 12 residues. V dropped 4 bases and J dropped 1 base, with 2 bases sitting between them. The germline V gene encodes CDR1 SGHDT and CDR2 YYEEEE. The CDR3 nucleotides read TGTGCCAGCAGCCTGAACACCGGGGAGCTGTTTTTT. Protein sequence: CASSLNTGELFF.

This clone was seen only once. The chain uses TRBV5-1 and TRBJ1-3, with 9 bases that match TRBD1. The CDR3 is 14 amino acids. The germline V gene has CDR1 SGHRS and CDR2 YFSETQ. The trim removed 1 base at V and 5 bases at J, leaving 1 base unmatched. The DNA of the CDR3 is TGCGCCAGCAGCTTGACAGGGGGCAGAAACACCATATATTTT. Amino acids: CASSLTGGRNTIYF.

This chain joins TRBV14 and TRBJ2-1, with 13 bases identical to TRBD2. The J segment lost 7 bases and the V segment lost 1 base, leaving 4 bases of the junction unmatched. Germline V gene lookup returns CDR1 SGHDN and CDR2 FVKESK. CDR3 size: 16 residues. CDR3 DNA: TGTGCCAGCAGCCAAGGACTAGCGGGGGGCAGGAATGAGCAGTTCTTC. Amino acid sequence: CASSQGLAGGRNEQFF.

This clone was seen more than once but under ten times. The V and J genes are TRBV5-1 and TRBJ2-1; TRBD2 might be the D (6 bases). The CDR3 is 16 residues long. From germline, CDR1 is SGHRS and CDR2 YFSETQ. V dropped 0 bases and J dropped 4 bases, with 14 bases sitting between them. The CDR3 spells CASSLGPGSGYNEQFF. The CDR3 nucleotides are TGCGCCAGCAGCTTGGGGCCCGGGAGCGGTTACAATGAGCAGTTCTTC.

The chain has TRBV30 and TRBJ2-1; 10 positions match TRBD1. V lost 1 base to trimming and J lost 0 bases; unmatched junction nucleotides: 9. The CDR3 consists of 18 residues. Germline CDR1 reads GTSNPN; CDR2 reads SVGIG (reference sequence). The CDR3 protein is CAWSGRDRGPSSYNEQFF. The CDR3 DNA follows: TGTGCCTGGAGTGGCCGGGACAGGGGCCCGAGCTCCTACAATGAGCAGTTCTTC.

The V gene is TRBV5-5, the J gene TRBJ1-1; the match to TRBD1 covers 7 bases. This CDR3 region has 15 residues. The V gene's germline CDR1 is SGHKS and CDR2 YYEKEE (reference sequence). V was pared by 0 bases and J by 4 bases, with 6 bases of the junction left unmatched. The CDR3 DNA sequence: TGTGCCAGCAGCTTGGTCGGAGGGGGCTTCACTGAAGCTTTCTTT. It is translated as CASSLVGGGFTEAFF.

The V call is TRBV7-7, the J call TRBJ2-2, with 7 bases that match TRBD2. With 5 bases clipped from V and 6 bases from J, the junction kept 12 bases outside the gene matches. This CDR3 region has 16 residues. Germline loops: CDR1 SSHAT, CDR2 FNYEAQ (reference sequence). CDR3 in amino acids: CASSPPGGLDAGELFF. DNA of the CDR3: TGTGCCAGCAGCCCTCCGGGGGGACTCGACGCCGGGGAGCTGTTTTTT.

This chain joins TRBV19 and TRBJ2-5, with 8 nucleotides matching TRBD1. V lost 6 bases and J lost 0; bases outside the gene matches: 6. In germline, CDR1 is LNHDA, CDR2 SQIVND (reference sequence). The CDR3 covers 15 residues. Here the CDR3 reads CASRTGAPNQETQYF. CDR3 bases: TGTGCCAGTAGGACAGGGGCCCCCAACCAAGAGACCCAGTACTTC.

The V call is TRBV6-6, the J call TRBJ1-5; D is undetermined. The CDR3 extends over 15 amino acids. With 2 bases removed from V and 4 bases from J, the gap between germline ends came to 12 bases. The germline gives CDR1 MNHNY, CDR2 SVGAGI (reference sequence). The CDR3 DNA follows: TGTGCCAGCAGTTACCGCGGTGCGTCTAATCAGCCCCAGCATTTT. Translating it yields CASSYRGASNQPQHF.

J is TRBJ1-3 and V is TRBV6-2 or TRBV6-3, with TRBD1 as a possible D gene (5 bases). Germline loops: CDR1 MNHEY, CDR2 SVGEGT. CDR3 length equals 16 residues. V was clipped by 5 bases and J by 0 bases, with 14 bases between them. The CDR3 DNA is TGTGCCAGCAGTGGGGCCGGTACTTCCTCTGGAAACACCATATATTTT. Its protein product is CASSGAGTSSGNTIYF.

This chain links TRBV6-5 with TRBJ1-2; a possible D gene is TRBD1 (6 bases). The CDR3 consists of 13 residues. CDR1 MNHEY and CDR2 SVGAGI come from the germline V gene. Trimming pared 6 bases from V and 8 bases from J, leaving 16 bases between. The CDR3 loop is CASRLAGGGGYTF. In nucleotides, the CDR3 is TGTGCCAGCAGACTCGCGGGGGGCGGAGGCTACACCTTC.

The rearrangement links TRBV6-4 to TRBJ1-2, with a tentative D call TRBD1 (5 bases). CDR3 length: 15 residues. Trimming stripped 6 bases from V and 4 bases from J, with 18 bases between. CDR1 MRHNA and CDR2 SNTAGT come from the germline V gene. DNA of the CDR3: TGTGCCAGCAGGCCCGTTCCGGGGGGGGGCTATGGCTACACCTTC. Protein: CASRPVPGGGYGYTF.